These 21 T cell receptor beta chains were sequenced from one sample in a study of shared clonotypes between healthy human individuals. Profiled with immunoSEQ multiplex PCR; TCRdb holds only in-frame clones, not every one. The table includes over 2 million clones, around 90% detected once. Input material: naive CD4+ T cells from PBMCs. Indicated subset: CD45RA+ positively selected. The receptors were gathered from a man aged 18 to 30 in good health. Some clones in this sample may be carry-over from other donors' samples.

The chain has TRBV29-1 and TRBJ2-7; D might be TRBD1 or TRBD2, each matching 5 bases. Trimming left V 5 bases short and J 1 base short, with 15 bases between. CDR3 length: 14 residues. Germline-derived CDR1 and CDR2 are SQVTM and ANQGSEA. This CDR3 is CSVTRDGRSYEQYF. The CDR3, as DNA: TGCAGCGTTACTCGGGACGGACGGTCCTACGAGCAGTACTTC.

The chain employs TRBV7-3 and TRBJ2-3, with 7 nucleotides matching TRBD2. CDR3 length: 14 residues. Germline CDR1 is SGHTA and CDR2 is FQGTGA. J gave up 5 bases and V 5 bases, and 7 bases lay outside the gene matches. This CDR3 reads CASSRGSLGDTQYF. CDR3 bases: TGTGCCAGCAGCCGCGGGAGTTTAGGAGATACGCAGTATTTT.

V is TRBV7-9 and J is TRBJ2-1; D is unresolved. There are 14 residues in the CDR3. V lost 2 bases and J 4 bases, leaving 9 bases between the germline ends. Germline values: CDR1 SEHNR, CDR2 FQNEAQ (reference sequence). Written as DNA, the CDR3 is TGTGCCAGCAGCTTACGGCAGATATACAATGAGCAGTTCTTC. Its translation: CASSLRQIYNEQFF.

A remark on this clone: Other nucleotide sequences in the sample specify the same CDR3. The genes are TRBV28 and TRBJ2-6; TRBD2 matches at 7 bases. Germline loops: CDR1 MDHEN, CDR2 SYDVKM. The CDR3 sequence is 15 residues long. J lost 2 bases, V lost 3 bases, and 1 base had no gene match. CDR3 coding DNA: TGTGCCAGCAGTTTCGGGGGGACTGGGGCCAACGTCCTGACTTTC. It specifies CASSFGGTGANVLTF.

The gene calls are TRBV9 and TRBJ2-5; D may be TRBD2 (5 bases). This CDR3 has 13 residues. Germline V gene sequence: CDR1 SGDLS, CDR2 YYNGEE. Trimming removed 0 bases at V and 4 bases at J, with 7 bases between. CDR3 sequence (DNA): TGTGCCAGCAGCGTAGAGGACTCAGAGACCCAGTACTTC. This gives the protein CASSVEDSETQYF.

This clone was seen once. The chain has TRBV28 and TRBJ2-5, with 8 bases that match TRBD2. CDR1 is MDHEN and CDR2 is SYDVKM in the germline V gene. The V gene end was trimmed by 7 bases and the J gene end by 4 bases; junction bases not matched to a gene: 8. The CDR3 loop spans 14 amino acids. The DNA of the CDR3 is TGTGCCAGCAAGGCGGGAGGCATAGGAGAGACCCAGTACTTC. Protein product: CASKAGGIGETQYF.

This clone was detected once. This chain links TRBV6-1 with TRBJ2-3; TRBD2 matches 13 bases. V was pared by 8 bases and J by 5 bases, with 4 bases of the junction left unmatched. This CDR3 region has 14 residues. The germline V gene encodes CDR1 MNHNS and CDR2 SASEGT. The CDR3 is CASPGLAGEDTQYF. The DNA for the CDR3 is TGTGCCAGCCCAGGACTAGCGGGAGAAGATACGCAGTATTTT.

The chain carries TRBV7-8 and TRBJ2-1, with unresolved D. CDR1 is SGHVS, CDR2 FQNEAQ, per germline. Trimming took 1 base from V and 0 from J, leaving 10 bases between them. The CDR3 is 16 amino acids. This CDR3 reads CASSLESASSYNEQFF. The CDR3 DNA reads TGTGCCAGCAGCTTAGAGTCGGCGAGCTCCTACAATGAGCAGTTCTTC.

The chain's CDR3 is CASSPDRLETYF. The CDR3 bases are TGTGCCAGCAGCCCTGACCGTCTAGAGACGTACTTC. This chain connects TRBV11-1 to TRBJ2-7; D not resolved. CDR3 size: 12 residues. Germline V gene sequence: CDR1 SGHAT, CDR2 FQDESV (reference sequence). V lost 5 bases and J lost 12, with 17 bases in between.

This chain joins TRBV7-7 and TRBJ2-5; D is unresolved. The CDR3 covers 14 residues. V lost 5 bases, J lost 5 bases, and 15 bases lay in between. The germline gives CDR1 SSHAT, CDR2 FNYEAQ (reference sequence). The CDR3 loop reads CASSASLLGETQYF. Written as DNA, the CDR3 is TGTGCCAGCAGCGCGAGCCTACTCGGGGAGACCCAGTACTTC.

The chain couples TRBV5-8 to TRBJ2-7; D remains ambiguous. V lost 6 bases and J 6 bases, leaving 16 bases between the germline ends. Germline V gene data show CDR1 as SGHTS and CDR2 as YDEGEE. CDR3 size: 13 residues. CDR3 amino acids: CASTSRLFVEQYF. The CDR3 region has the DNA TGTGCCAGCACCTCCCGACTTTTTGTCGAGCAGTACTTC.

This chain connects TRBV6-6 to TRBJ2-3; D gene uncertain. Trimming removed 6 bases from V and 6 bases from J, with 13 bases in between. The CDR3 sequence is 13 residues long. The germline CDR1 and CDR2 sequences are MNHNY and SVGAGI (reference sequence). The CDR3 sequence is CASSPGTGDTQYF. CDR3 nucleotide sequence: TGTGCCAGCAGCCCCGGTACCGGGGATACGCAGTATTTT.

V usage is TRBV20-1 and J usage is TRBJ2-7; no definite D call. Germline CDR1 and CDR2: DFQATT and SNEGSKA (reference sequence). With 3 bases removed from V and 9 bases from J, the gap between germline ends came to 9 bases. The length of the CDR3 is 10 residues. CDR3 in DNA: TGCAGTGCTAGTGCTCCTGGGCAGTACTTC. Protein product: CSASAPGQYF.

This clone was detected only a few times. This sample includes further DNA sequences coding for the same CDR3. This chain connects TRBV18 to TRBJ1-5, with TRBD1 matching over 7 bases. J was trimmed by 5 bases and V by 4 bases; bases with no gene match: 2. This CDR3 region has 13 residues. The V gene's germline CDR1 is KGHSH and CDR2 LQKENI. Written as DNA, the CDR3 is TGTGCCAGCTCACTTGACAGGGATCAGCCCCAGCATTTT. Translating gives CASSLDRDQPQHF.

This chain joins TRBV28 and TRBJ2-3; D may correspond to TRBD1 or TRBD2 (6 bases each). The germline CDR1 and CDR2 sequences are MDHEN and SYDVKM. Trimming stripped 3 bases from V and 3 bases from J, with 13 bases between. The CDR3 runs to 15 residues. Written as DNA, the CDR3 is TGTGCCAGCAGTTTGCTCGGGGGCGAGACAGATACGCAGTATTTT. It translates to CASSLLGGETDTQYF.

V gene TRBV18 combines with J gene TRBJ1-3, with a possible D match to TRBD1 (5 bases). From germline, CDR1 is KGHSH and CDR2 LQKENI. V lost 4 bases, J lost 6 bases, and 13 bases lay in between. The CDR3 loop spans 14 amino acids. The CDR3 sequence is CASSLAEGENTIYF. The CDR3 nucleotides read TGTGCCAGCTCACTAGCCGAAGGGGAAAACACCATATATTTT.

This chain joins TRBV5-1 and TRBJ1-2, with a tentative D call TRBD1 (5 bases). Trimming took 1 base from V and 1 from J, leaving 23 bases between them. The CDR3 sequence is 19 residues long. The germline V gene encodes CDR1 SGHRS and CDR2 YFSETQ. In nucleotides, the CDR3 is TGCGCCAGCAGCTTGTTTACGATGCCTGGGGCTGGGGATAACTATGGCTACACCTTC. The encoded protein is CASSLFTMPGAGDNYGYTF. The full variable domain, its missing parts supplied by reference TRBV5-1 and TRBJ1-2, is KAGVTQTPRYLIKTRGQQVTLSCSPISGHRSVSWYQQTPGQGLQFLFEYFSETQRNKGNFPGRFSGRQFSNSRSEMNVSTLELGDSALYLCASSLFTMPGAGDNYGYTFGSGTRLTVV.

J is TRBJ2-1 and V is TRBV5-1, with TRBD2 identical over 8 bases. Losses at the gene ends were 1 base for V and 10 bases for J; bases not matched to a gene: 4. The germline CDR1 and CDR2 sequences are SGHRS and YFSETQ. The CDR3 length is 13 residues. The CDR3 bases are TGCGCCAGCAGCTTGCACTTAGCGGGAGAGCAGTTCTTC. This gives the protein CASSLHLAGEQFF.

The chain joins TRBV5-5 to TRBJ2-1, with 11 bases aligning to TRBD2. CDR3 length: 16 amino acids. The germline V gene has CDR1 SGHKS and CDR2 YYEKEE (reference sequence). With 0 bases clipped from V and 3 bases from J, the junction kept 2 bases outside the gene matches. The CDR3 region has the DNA TGTGCCAGCAGCTTGGGACTAGCGGGGATCTACAATGAGCAGTTCTTC. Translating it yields CASSLGLAGIYNEQFF. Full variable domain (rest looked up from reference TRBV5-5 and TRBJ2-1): DAGVTQSPTHLIKTRGQQVTLRCSPISGHKSVSWYQQVLGQGPQFIFQYYEKEERGRGNFPDRFSARQFPNYSSELNVNALLLGDSALYLCASSLGLAGIYNEQFFGPGTRLTVL.

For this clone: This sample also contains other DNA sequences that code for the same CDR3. This chain's CDR3 is CASSQELSSSYNEQFF. CDR3 DNA: TGCGCCAGCAGCCAAGAACTCTCTAGCTCCTACAATGAGCAGTTCTTC. This sequence joins TRBV4-1 and TRBJ2-1, with no clear D. The V and J ends lost 0 bases and 0 bases respectively, with 9 bases between them. The CDR3 sequence is 16 residues long. Germline V CDR1 and CDR2: MGHRA, YSYEKL.

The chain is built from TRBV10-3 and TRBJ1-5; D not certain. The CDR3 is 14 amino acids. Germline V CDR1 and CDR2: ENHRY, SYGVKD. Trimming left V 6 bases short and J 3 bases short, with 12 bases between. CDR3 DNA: TGTGCCATCAGCGGGGAGTACACCAATCAGCCCCAGCATTTT. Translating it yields CAISGEYTNQPQHF.